These 10 T cell receptor beta chains came from one sample sequenced in a study of shared clonotypes between healthy human individuals. The repertoire was sequenced with immunoSEQ multiplex PCR; TCRdb's copy has only in-frame clones and lacks some. The sample contains about 2.3 million clones, 80% to 95% of which appear only once. The sample taken for sequencing was naive CD4+ T cells from PBMCs. The subset: CD45RA+ positively selected. The receptors here all came from a man in his late teens or twenties in good health. Some clones in this sample may be carry-over from other donors' samples.

The chain is built from TRBV5-5 and TRBJ1-5; D gene uncertain. CDR3 length: 14 amino acids. Germline V gene lookup returns CDR1 SGHKS and CDR2 YYEKEE (reference sequence). Trimming took 4 bases from V and 1 from J, leaving 9 bases between them. CDR3 DNA sequence: TGTGCCAGCAGCCTAAGCTTAAGCAATCAGCCCCAGCATTTT. Its translation: CASSLSLSNQPQHF.

The V gene is TRBV21-1, the J gene TRBJ2-1; the table's D gene call, TRBD1, was not cross checked with the DNA. TRBV21-1 is flagged as a pseudogene. The CDR3 runs to 16 residues. The CDR3 spells CASPNEDRVSYNEQFF. In nucleotides, the CDR3 is TGTGCCAGCCCCAACGAGGACAGGGTATCCTACAATGAGCAGTTCTTC.

V gene TRBV2 combines with J gene TRBJ2-7; D is uncertain. CDR1 and CDR2 (germline): SNHLY, FYNNEI. CDR3 length: 15 amino acids. The V end lost 3 bases, the J end lost 4 bases, and 16 bases lay between the germline ends. The CDR3 DNA follows: TGTGCCAGCAGTGAGGATCGGGCCAGAGGATACGAGCAGTACTTC. Translated: CASSEDRARGYEQYF. Using reference TRBV2 and TRBJ2-7 for the parts outside the CDR3, the full variable domain is EPEVTQTPSHQVTQMGQEVILRCVPISNHLYFYWYRQILGQKVEFLVSFYNNEISEKSEIFDDQFSVERPDGSNFTLKIRSTKLEDSAMYFCASSEDRARGYEQYFGPGTRLTVT.

Details on this clone: This sample also contains other DNA sequences that code for the same CDR3. The chain links TRBV2 to TRBJ2-7; D unresolved. V was cut by 5 bases and J by 3 bases, with 8 bases left in between. Germline V gene data show CDR1 as SNHLY and CDR2 as FYNNEI. The length of the CDR3 is 12 residues. The CDR3 loop reads CASSSGFYEQYF. The CDR3 DNA is TGTGCCAGCAGTTCCGGGTTCTACGAGCAGTACTTC.

V is TRBV7-2 and J is TRBJ2-3, with TRBD1 matching over 9 bases. V shed 5 bases, J shed 5 bases, and the junction held 5 bases outside the gene matches. In germline, CDR1 is SGHTA, CDR2 FQGNSA. The CDR3 has 14 amino acids. The CDR3 DNA reads TGTGCCAGCAGCGTAAGGACAGGGGAAGATACGCAGTATTTT. It encodes CASSVRTGEDTQYF.

The gene calls are TRBV18 and TRBJ2-2; D unresolved. Germline values: CDR1 KGHSH, CDR2 LQKENI. CDR3 length: 14 residues. V was cut by 0 bases and J by 4 bases, with 6 bases left in between. CDR3 in DNA: TGTGCCAGCTCACCACCCAAGAGCACCGGGGAGCTGTTTTTT. Translating gives CASSPPKSTGELFF.

This sequence joins TRBV6-6 and TRBJ2-2; the D gene is possibly TRBD1 (5 bases). Germline-derived CDR1 and CDR2 are MNHNY and SVGAGI (reference sequence). Trimming left V 0 bases short and J 13 bases short, with 12 bases between. The CDR3 spans 13 residues. The CDR3 spells CASSYSMPQGLFF. CDR3 bases: TGTGCCAGCAGTTACTCGATGCCCCAGGGGCTGTTTTTT.

The chain couples TRBV5-6 to TRBJ2-1, with 8 bases identical to TRBD2. V lost 4 bases, J lost 12 bases, and 9 bases stayed unmatched. The CDR3 length is 13 residues. The germline gives CDR1 SGHDT, CDR2 YYEEEE. The CDR3 sequence is CASSTGLVDTQFF. The CDR3 DNA reads as TGTGCCAGCAGCACGGGACTAGTGGATACGCAGTTCTTC.

V and J are TRBV5-1 and TRBJ1-1; 9 positions agree with TRBD1. J was trimmed by 4 bases and V by 3 bases; bases with no gene match: 4. CDR1 SGHRS and CDR2 YFSETQ come from the germline V gene. The CDR3 covers 14 residues. CDR3 residues: CASSSAQGATEAFF. CDR3 in DNA: TGCGCCAGCAGCTCCGCACAGGGGGCCACTGAAGCTTTCTTT.

This chain joins TRBV7-9 and TRBJ1-2, with TRBD1 matching over 7 bases. The junction had 20 bases not matched to a gene; V was cut back by 4 bases and J by 9 bases. Germline CDR1 reads SEHNR; CDR2 reads FQNEAQ (reference sequence). The CDR3 consists of 17 residues. CDR3: CASSSIFSHDREGRYTF. The CDR3 coding sequence is TGTGCCAGCAGCTCCATATTTTCCCACGACAGGGAGGGCCGCTACACCTTC.